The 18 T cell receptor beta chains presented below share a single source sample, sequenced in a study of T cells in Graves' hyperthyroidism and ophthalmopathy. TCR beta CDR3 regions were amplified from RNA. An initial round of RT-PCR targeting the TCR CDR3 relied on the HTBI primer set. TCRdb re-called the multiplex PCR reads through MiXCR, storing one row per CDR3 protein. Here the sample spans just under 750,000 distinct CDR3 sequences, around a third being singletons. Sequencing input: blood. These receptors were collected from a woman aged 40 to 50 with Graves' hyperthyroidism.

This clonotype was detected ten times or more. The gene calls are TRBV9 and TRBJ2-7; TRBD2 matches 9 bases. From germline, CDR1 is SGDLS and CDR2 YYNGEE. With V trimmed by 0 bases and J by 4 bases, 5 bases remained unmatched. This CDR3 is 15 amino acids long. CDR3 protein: CASSVGSGSSYEQYF. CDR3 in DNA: TGTGCCAGCAGCGTAGGTAGCGGGAGTTCTTACGAGCAGTACTTC.

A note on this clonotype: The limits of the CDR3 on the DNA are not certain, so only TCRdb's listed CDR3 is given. CDR3 protein: CASTLRREIQFCASGDANTEAFF. The chain employs TRBV2 and TRBJ1-1. CDR1 and CDR2 (germline): SNHLY, FYNNEI. The CDR3 comprises 23 residues, both ends counted.

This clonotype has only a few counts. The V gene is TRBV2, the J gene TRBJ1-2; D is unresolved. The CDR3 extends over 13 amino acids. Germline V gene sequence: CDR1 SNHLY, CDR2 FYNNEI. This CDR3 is CGQQLGGNYGYTF. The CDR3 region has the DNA TGTGGCCAGCAACTTGGTGGTAACTATGGCTACACCTTC.

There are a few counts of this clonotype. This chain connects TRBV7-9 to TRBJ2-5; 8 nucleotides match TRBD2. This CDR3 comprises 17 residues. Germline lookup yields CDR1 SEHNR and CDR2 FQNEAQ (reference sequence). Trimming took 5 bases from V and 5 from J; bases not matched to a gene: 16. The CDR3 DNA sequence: TGTGCCAGCAGCCAAGTCCCTAGCGGGCGGAGAAGTGAGACCCAGTACTTC. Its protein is CASSQVPSGRRSETQYF. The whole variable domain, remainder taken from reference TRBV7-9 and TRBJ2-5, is DTGVSQNPRHKITKRGQNVTFRCDPISEHNRLYWYRQTLGQGPEFLTYFQNEAQLEKSRLLSDRFSAERPKGSFSTLEIQRTEQGDSAMYLCASSQVPSGRRSETQYFGPGTRLLVL.

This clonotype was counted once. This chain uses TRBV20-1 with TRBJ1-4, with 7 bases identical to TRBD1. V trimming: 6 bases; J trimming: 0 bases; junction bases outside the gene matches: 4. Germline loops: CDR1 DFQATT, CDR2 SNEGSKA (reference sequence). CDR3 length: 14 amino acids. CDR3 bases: TGCAGTGCCCGGGACAGCTCAACTAATGAAAAACTGTTTTTT. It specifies CSARDSSTNEKLFF.

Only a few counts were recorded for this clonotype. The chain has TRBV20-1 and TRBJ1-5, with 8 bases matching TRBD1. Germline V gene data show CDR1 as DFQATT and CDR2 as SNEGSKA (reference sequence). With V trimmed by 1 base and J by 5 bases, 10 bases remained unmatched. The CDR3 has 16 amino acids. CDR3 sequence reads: CSARGGTSGGDQPQHF. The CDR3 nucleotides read TGCAGTGCTAGAGGCGGGACCTCAGGGGGCGATCAGCCCCAGCATTTT.

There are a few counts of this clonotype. CDR3 in DNA: TGTGCCAGCAGCGCCGACTGGGGAACAGGGGAGACCCAGTACTTC. It specifies CASSADWGTGETQYF. This chain connects TRBV5-8 to TRBJ2-5; D is possibly TRBD1 (6 bases). With 4 bases removed from V and 5 bases from J, the gap between germline ends came to 18 bases. There are 15 residues in the CDR3. Germline lookup yields CDR1 SGHTS and CDR2 YDEGEE.

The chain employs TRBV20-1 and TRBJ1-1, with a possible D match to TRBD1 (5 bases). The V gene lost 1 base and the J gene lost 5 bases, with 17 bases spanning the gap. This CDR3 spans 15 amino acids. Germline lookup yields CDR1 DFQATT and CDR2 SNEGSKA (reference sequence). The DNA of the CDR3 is TGCAGTGCTAGAGTCAGCGGGATCAGGGATACTGAAGCTTTCTTT. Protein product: CSARVSGIRDTEAFF.

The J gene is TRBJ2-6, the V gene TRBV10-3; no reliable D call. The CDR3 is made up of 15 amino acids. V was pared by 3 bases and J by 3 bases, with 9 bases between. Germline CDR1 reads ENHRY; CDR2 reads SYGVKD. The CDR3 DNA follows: TGTGCCATCAGTGACCCCCGGGTTGGGGCCAACGTCCTGACTTTC. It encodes CAISDPRVGANVLTF.

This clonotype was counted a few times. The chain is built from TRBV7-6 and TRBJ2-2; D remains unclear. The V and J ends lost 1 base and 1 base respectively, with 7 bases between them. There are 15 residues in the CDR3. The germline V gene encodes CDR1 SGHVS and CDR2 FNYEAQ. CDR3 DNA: TGTGCCAGCAGCTTAGGGCAGTGGAACACCGGGGAGCTGTTTTTT. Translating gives CASSLGQWNTGELFF.

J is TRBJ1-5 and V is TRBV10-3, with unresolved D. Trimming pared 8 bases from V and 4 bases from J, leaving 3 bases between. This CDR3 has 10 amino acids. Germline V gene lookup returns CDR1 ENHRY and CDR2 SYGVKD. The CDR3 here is CAIVNQPQHF. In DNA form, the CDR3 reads TGTGCCATCGTTAATCAGCCCCAGCATTTT.

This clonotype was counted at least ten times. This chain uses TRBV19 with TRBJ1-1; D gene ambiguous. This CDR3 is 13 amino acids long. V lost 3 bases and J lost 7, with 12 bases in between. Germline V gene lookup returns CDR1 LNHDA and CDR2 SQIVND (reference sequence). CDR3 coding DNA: TGTGCCAGTAGTATGTTCGCCGGGAATGAAGCTTTCTTT. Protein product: CASSMFAGNEAFF.

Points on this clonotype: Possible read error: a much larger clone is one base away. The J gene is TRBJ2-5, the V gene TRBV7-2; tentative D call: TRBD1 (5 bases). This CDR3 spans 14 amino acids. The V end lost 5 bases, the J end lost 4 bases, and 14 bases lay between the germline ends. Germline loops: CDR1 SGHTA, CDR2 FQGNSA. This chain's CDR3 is CASSVVWGRETQYF. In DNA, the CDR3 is TGTGCCAGCAGCGTGGTATGGGGCCGAGAGACCCAGTACTTC.

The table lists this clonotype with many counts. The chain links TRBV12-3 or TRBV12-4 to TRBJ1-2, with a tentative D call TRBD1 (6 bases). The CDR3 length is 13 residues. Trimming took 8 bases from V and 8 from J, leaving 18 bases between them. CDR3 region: CASRQDQIFGYTF. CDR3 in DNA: TGTGCCAGCCGACAGGATCAGATTTTCGGCTACACCTTC.

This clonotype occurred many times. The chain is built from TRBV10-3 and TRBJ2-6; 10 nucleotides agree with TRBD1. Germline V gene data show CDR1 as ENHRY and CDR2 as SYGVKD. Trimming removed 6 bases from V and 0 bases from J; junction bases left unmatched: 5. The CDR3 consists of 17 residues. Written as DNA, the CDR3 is TGTGCCATCAGGGGGGACAGGGGCTCCTCTGGGGCCAACGTCCTGACTTTC. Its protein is CAIRGDRGSSGANVLTF.

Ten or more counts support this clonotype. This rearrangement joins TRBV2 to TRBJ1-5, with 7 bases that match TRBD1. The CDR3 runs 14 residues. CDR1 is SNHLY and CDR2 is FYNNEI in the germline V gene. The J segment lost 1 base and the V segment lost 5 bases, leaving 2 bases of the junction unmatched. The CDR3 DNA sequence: TGTGCCAGCAGTCAACAGGGGAGCAATCAGCCCCAGCATTTT. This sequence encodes CASSQQGSNQPQHF. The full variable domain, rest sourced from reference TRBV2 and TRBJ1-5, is EPEVTQTPSHQVTQMGQEVILRCVPISNHLYFYWYRQILGQKVEFLVSFYNNEISEKSEIFDDQFSVERPDGSNFTLKIRSTKLEDSAMYFCASSQQGSNQPQHFGDGTRLSIL.

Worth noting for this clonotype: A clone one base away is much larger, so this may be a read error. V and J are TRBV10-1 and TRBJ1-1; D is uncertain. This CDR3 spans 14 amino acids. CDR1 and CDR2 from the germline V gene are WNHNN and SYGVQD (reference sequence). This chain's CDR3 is CASSGKDSNTDAFF. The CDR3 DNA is TGTGCCAGCAGCGGAAAGGACTCGAACACTGACGCTTTCTTT.

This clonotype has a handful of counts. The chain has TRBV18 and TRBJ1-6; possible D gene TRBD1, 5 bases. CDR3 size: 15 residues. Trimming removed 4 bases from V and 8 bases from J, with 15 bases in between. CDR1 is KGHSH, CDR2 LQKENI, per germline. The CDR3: CASSQSTGRDSPLHF. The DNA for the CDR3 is TGTGCCAGCTCACAATCCACAGGTCGCGATTCACCCCTCCACTTT.